These 21 T cell receptor beta chains were all obtained from the same sample, sequenced in a study of read filtering for tumor transcriptome and immune sequencing (dated by TCRdb to about 2020). Sequencing used an Illumina HiSeq 4000. TCR libraries were constructed from 350 to 400 ng RNA using the Immunoverse kit, and molecular barcoded adaptors covering alpha/delta and beta/gamma chains were employed. The public reads were run again by TCRdb, first through fastp at Q25 and then through MiXCR, and only productive beta chains were kept. Under each unique CDR3 protein, matching rows form one entry showing the most common genes and DNA. The sample records tens of thousands of distinct CDR3 sequences, around 21% of which are singletons. Roughly 13% of the sample is held by the ten biggest clonotypes. The sample taken for sequencing was a population of CD138-negative cells sorted from bone marrow. The sample's cell subset or site label, in plain terms: bone marrow mononuclear cells depleted of CD138+ plasma/myeloma cells by negative magnetic selection. These receptors originate from a donor at least 40 years old with multiple myeloma.

This clonotype was observed at least ten times. The chain has TRBV5-1 and TRBJ2-3; TRBD2 is a possible D gene (6 bases). Germline assignment: CDR1 SGHRS and CDR2 YFSETQ. The CDR3 is 16 residues long. V was pared by 4 bases and J by 7 bases, with 22 bases between. The CDR3, as DNA: TGCGCCAGCAGCACCGTTCCGGGACGGGGGACGAATACGCAGTATTTT. It encodes CASSTVPGRGTNTQYF.

Concerning this clonotype itself: A read error is possible here, since a much larger clone lies one base away. The CDR3 is CASGISGTSVQETQYF. The CDR3 bases are TGTGCCAGTGGTATCTCCGGGACTAGCGTACAAGAGACCCAGTACTTC. The chain employs TRBV19 and TRBJ2-5; TRBD2 aligns across 10 bases. This CDR3 has 16 residues. The V gene's germline CDR1 is LNHDA and CDR2 SQIVND (reference sequence).

A note on this clonotype: A much bigger clone sits one base away, suggesting this may be a read error. Since no conserved phenylalanine or tryptophan closes the CDR3, a read error is the likely cause. The rearrangement links TRBV5-1 to TRBJ2-7, with D unresolved. The CDR3 contains 12 residues. CDR1 SGHRS and CDR2 YFSETQ come from the germline V gene. Trimming removed 5 bases at V and 4 bases at J, with 10 bases between. CDR3 coding DNA: TGCGCCAGCAGTTCCACGACTTACGAGCAGTACCTC. Its protein is CASSSTTYEQYL.

In this sample, this clonotype turned up many times. The gene calls are TRBV6-5 and TRBJ1-3; no definite D call. The CDR3 is 14 residues long. The germline V gene has CDR1 MNHEY and CDR2 SVGAGI. Deletions cut 6 bases from V and 1 base from J, with 10 bases between. The CDR3 spells CASSLSGSGNTIYF. The CDR3 DNA is TGTGCCAGCAGCCTGTCGGGTTCTGGAAACACCATATATTTT.

This clonotype showed up many times. The V gene is TRBV7-2, the J gene TRBJ1-5; the D gene is possibly TRBD1 (6 bases). Trimming left V 7 bases short and J 3 bases short, with 16 bases between. CDR3 length: 15 residues. CDR1 and CDR2 (germline): SGHTA, FQGNSA. CDR3 in amino acids: CASTEGWTVNQPQHF. The DNA of the CDR3 is TGTGCCAGCACCGAAGGTTGGACAGTCAATCAGCCCCAGCATTTT. The whole variable domain, remainder taken from reference TRBV7-2 and TRBJ1-5, is GAGVSQSPSNKVTEKGKDVELRCDPISGHTALYWYRQSLGQGLEFLIYFQGNSAPDKSGLPSDRFSAERTGGSVSTLTIQRTQQEDSAVYLCASTEGWTVNQPQHFGDGTRLSIL.

As concerns this clonotype: At one boundary the junction diverges from the germline segment, which might be a read error. V usage is TRBV20-1 and J usage is TRBJ2-5; weak D call: TRBD2 (5 bases). Germline V gives CDR1 DFQATT, CDR2 SNEGSKA (reference sequence). This CDR3 contains 14 residues. CDR3 sequence reads: CSDRDGSSPETQYF. CDR3 DNA: TGCAGTGATAGAGATGGGAGCTCCCCAGAGACCCAGTACTTC.

This clonotype was counted at least ten times. The gene calls are TRBV28 and TRBJ1-2; TRBD1 matches at 10 bases. The CDR3 sequence is 13 residues long. Germline V gene sequence: CDR1 MDHEN, CDR2 SYDVKM. V dropped 7 bases and J dropped 8; count of bases not matched to a gene: 7. The CDR3 region is CASTLLTGGGYTF. CDR3 DNA sequence: TGTGCCAGCACCCTCTTGACAGGGGGCGGCTACACCTTC.

The chain joins TRBV5-1 to TRBJ2-7; D may correspond to TRBD1 or TRBD2 (6 bases each). The V end was cut by 0 bases, the J end by 1 base, with 14 bases between. From germline, CDR1 is SGHRS and CDR2 YFSETQ. The CDR3 is 16 residues long. The CDR3 coding sequence is TGCGCCAGCAGCTTGGCTGGCGGGACAAATTCCTACGAGCAGTACTTC. Translated: CASSLAGGTNSYEQYF.

There are many counts of this clonotype. The chain combines TRBV28 with TRBJ2-1; TRBD2 matches at 8 bases. Germline V gene sequence: CDR1 MDHEN, CDR2 SYDVKM. This CDR3 is 16 amino acids long. Trimming removed 1 base from V and 7 bases from J; junction bases left unmatched: 9. CDR3 amino acids: CASSLSLGGGRNEQFF. The CDR3 bases are TGTGCCAGCAGTTTATCCCTTGGCGGGGGGCGGAATGAGCAGTTCTTC.

The J gene is TRBJ2-2, the V gene TRBV29-1, with D possibly matching TRBD1 (6 bases). The CDR3 length is 12 residues. The V and J ends lost 6 bases and 5 bases respectively, with 10 bases between them. CDR1 and CDR2 from the germline V gene are SQVTM and ANQGSEA. CDR3 DNA: TGCAGCGTGGATCAGGGGACCGGGGAGCTGTTTTTT. Its translation: CSVDQGTGELFF.

A single count supports this clonotype. It differs at one base from a far larger clone, so likely a read error. The rearrangement links TRBV3-1 to TRBJ2-7, with 7 bases matching TRBD2. Germline-derived CDR1 and CDR2 are LGHDT and YNNKEL (reference sequence). The CDR3 length is 11 residues. The DNA for the CDR3 is TGTGCCAGCAGCTGGGACTACGAGCGGTACTTC. Translating it yields CASSWDYERYF.

This chain uses TRBV2 with TRBJ1-5, with D possibly matching TRBD1 (6 bases). Trimming left V 8 bases short and J 7 bases short, with 18 bases between. From germline, CDR1 is SNHLY and CDR2 FYNNEI. The CDR3 is 14 residues long. CDR3 nucleotides: TGTGCCAGCGGGGGACAAGGGGCGGACCAGCCCCAGCATTTT. The encoded protein is CASGGQGADQPQHF.

This clonotype was seen more than once but under ten times. The J gene is TRBJ2-3, the V gene TRBV29-1; D unresolved. Germline V gene lookup returns CDR1 SQVTM and CDR2 ANQGSEA. CDR3 size: 10 residues. This chain's CDR3 is CSVGTDTQYF. In DNA, the CDR3 is TGCAGTGTGGGCACAGATACGCAGTATTTT.

This clonotype was seen ten or more times. V and J are TRBV2 and TRBJ2-7; D is perhaps TRBD2 (6 bases). There are 11 residues in the CDR3. Trimming cost V 7 bases and J 4 bases, with 8 bases left between them. From germline, CDR1 is SNHLY and CDR2 FYNNEI. The CDR3 loop reads CASMEGYEQYF. CDR3 nucleotide sequence: TGTGCCAGCATGGAGGGGTACGAGCAGTACTTC.

This clonotype is classed as medium-sized (0.01 to 0.1%). This sequence joins TRBV20-1 and TRBJ2-1, with 7 bases lining up with TRBD2. The germline gives CDR1 DFQATT, CDR2 SNEGSKA (reference sequence). CDR3 size: 13 residues. CDR3 region: CRHSAGLMNEQFF. CDR3 DNA sequence: TGCCGACACTCCGCGGGACTAATGAATGAGCAGTTCTTC.

This clonotype was seen many times. This chain links TRBV6-2 or TRBV6-3 with TRBJ1-5; 11 bases are shared with TRBD1. This CDR3 has 17 amino acids. Germline CDR1 reads MNHEY; CDR2 reads SVGEGT. V shed 6 bases, J shed 5 bases, and the junction held 12 bases outside the gene matches. CDR3 amino acids: CASSHSSGTGGHQPQHF. CDR3 nucleotide sequence: TGTGCCAGCAGCCACAGCTCCGGGACAGGGGGTCATCAGCCCCAGCATTTT.

The table lists this clonotype with many counts. The J gene is TRBJ2-3, the V gene TRBV30, with TRBD2 as a possible D gene (5 bases). V was clipped by 2 bases and J by 4 bases, with 16 bases between them. The V gene's germline CDR1 is GTSNPN and CDR2 SVGIG (reference sequence). This CDR3 has 15 residues. CDR3 DNA: TGTGCCTGGAGTTTATTATCACAGAGGGCAGATACGCAGTATTTT. This translates into CAWSLLSQRADTQYF.

A remark on this clonotype: Lacking the conserved final phenylalanine or tryptophan, this CDR3 likely reflects a read error. This rearrangement joins TRBV20-1 to TRBJ2-3, with D possibly being TRBD2 (6 bases). The CDR3 has 16 residues. Trimming cost V 0 bases and J 0 bases, with 13 bases left between them. Germline CDR1 and CDR2: DFQATT and SNEGSKA (reference sequence). The CDR3 DNA reads as TGCAGTGCTAGAGATCCACGGGGGACCAGCACAGATACGCAGTATCTT. Translating it yields CSARDPRGTSTDTQYL.

This clonotype was picked up a small number of times. A much larger clone lies one base from this, so it may be a read error. This chain connects TRBV7-8 to TRBJ2-1, with D unclear. There are 13 residues in the CDR3. The germline CDR1 and CDR2 sequences are SGHVS and FQNEAQ. CDR3 sequence (DNA): TGTGCCAGCATACCGTACTTCTACGATGAGCAGTTCTTC. It specifies CASIPYFYDEQFF.

At least ten counts were recorded for this clonotype. This sequence joins TRBV10-3 and TRBJ2-6, with D uncertain. V gave up 3 bases and J gave up 0 bases, with 12 bases separating them. Germline V gene data show CDR1 as ENHRY and CDR2 as SYGVKD. The CDR3 contains 17 residues. The CDR3 sequence is CAISDGSKLSGANVLTF. CDR3 nucleotides: TGTGCCATCAGTGACGGGTCGAAACTCTCTGGGGCCAACGTCCTGACTTTC.

This clonotype was found many times. The chain carries TRBV6-1 and TRBJ2-3; possibly TRBD1 for D (6 bases). The CDR3 covers 15 residues. Germline values: CDR1 MNHNS, CDR2 SASEGT. The V gene lost 7 bases and the J gene lost 2 bases, with 16 bases spanning the gap. The CDR3: CASIRGQPDTDTQYF. The CDR3 DNA reads TGTGCCAGCATTCGCGGACAGCCCGACACAGATACGCAGTATTTT.